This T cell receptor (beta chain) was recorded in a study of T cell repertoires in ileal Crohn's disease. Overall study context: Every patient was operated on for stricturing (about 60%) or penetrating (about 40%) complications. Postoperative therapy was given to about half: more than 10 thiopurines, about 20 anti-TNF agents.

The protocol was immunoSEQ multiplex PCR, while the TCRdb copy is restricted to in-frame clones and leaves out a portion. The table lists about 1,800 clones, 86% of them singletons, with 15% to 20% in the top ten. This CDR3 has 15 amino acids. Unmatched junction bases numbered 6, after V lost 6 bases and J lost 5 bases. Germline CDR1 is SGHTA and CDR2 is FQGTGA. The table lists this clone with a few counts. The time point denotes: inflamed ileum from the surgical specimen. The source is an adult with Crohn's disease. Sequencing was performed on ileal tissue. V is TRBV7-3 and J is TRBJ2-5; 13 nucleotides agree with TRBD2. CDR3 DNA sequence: TGTGCCAGCAGTTCAACGACTAGCGGGGGGGAGACCCAGTACTTC. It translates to CASSSTTSGGETQYF.